One T cell receptor (beta chain) is described in this entry. This specimen comes from a study of shared clonotypes between healthy human individuals. The overall study: A few men and a couple of women, aged 18 to 49, were donors.

This table comes from immunoSEQ multiplex PCR, and its TCRdb copy is limited to in-frame clones, with some not included. The table records 2 million to 2.5 million clones, 80% to 95% of them present only once. The germline V gene has CDR1 LGHNA and CDR2 YSLEER. Trimming took off 0 bases at V and 0 bases at J, with 20 bases between the two ends. CDR3 length: 20 amino acids. None of the donors, who were healthy HIV-negative adults, had recently had acute infections or vaccinations. Donors, without exception, were Caucasian adults residing in Nashville, Tennessee. The chain combines TRBV4-3 with TRBJ1-4, with D perhaps TRBD1 (5 bases). This receptor was identified in a man younger than 30 in good health. Some clones in this sample may be carry-over from other donors' samples. The sequencing input was naive CD4+ T cells from PBMCs. Subset here: CD45RA+ positively selected. This chain's CDR3 is CASSQDYGGRATTTNEKLFF. The CDR3 region has the DNA TGCGCCAGCAGCCAAGACTACGGGGGAAGGGCCACTACAACTAATGAAAAACTGTTTTTT.